Presented here are 6 T cell receptor beta chains from one specimen sequenced in a study of esophageal squamous cell carcinoma under preoperative chemotherapy. TCRdb analysed the PCR reads with MiXCR anew, one entry per CDR3 protein. The data show around 12,000 distinct CDR3 sequences, roughly half seen once. Noted time point: before preoperative PTX-NDP chemotherapy. This material was collected from a patient given preoperative chemotherapy. The receptors were sampled from a human donor with esophageal squamous cell carcinoma. The donor label of this sample is uncertain.

Within the sample, this clonotype is medium-sized. The V call is TRBV12-3 or TRBV12-4, the J call TRBJ2-1, with 9 positions matching TRBD1. The J call may be in error: the DNA end matches TRBJ2-7 better. The CDR3 has 15 residues. CDR3 amino acids: CASSGTGTGSYEQYF. As DNA, the CDR3 is TGTGCCAGCAGTGGAACCGGGACAGGGAGTTACGAGCAGTACTTC.

The chain couples TRBV11-3 to TRBJ2-7; D ambiguous. The DNA end favors TRBJ2-5, so the J call may be wrong. Germline CDR1 is SGHNT and CDR2 is YENEEA. CDR3 length: 16 amino acids. The CDR3 protein is CASSLERSGTRETQYF. DNA for the CDR3: TGTGCCAGCAGCTTAGAACGGAGTGGTACCAGAGAGACCCAGTACTTC.

The J gene is TRBJ2-5, the V gene TRBV6-1; D might be TRBD1 (6 bases). The DNA end lines up better with TRBJ2-1; the J call may be wrong. The CDR3 totals 16 residues. Per the germline V gene, CDR1 is MNHNS and CDR2 is SASEGT. DNA of the CDR3: TGTGCCAGCAAGGGAAGGCAAAAGGGGGATTTGGATGAGCAGTTCTTC. Translated, it gives CASKGRQKGDLDEQFF.

The J gene is TRBJ1-2, the V gene TRBV12-3 or TRBV12-4; D call uncertain. The V and J ends lost 3 bases and 4 bases respectively, with 12 bases between them. The CDR3 spans 14 residues. CDR3 amino acids: CASSFFGVSYGYTF. The DNA of the CDR3 is TGTGCCAGCAGTTTTTTCGGGGTTAGCTATGGCTACACCTTC.

CDR3 in amino acids: CASSLASGYNEQFF. The CDR3 nucleotides are TGTGCCAGCAGCTTAGCGAGCGGATACAATGAGCAGTTCTTC. The genes are TRBV7-2 and TRBJ2-1; tentative D call: TRBD2 (5 bases). This CDR3 region has 14 residues. With 0 bases removed from V and 4 bases from J, the gap between germline ends came to 7 bases. Per germline, CDR1 SGHTA and CDR2 FQGNSA.

The gene calls are TRBV10-1 and TRBJ2-3; possibly TRBD2 for D (6 bases). This CDR3 contains 13 residues. Germline CDR1 WNHNN, CDR2 SYGVQD (reference sequence). Trimming left V 0 bases short and J 10 bases short, with 11 bases between. Here the CDR3 reads CASSESGGNAQYF. The CDR3 bases are TGCGCCAGCAGTGAGTCAGGAGGGAACGCGCAGTATTTT.